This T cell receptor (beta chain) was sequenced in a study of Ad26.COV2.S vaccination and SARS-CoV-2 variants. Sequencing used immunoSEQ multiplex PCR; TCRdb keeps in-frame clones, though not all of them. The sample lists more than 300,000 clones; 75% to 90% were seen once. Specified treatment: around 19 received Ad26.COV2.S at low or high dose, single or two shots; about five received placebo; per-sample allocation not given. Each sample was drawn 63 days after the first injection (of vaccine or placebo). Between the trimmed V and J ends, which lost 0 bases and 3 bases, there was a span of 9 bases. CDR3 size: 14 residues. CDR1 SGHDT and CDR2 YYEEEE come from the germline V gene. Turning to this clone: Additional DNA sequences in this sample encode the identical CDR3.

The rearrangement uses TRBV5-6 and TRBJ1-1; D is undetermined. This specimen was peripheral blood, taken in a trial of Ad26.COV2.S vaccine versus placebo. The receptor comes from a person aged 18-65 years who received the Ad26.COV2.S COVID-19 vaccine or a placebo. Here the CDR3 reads CASSLGGSYTEAFF. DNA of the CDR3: TGTGCCAGCAGCTTGGGAGGGAGTTACACTGAAGCTTTCTTT.